Listed here is a single T cell receptor beta chain. Its matching antigen is unknown. The source of the sample is a study of cytomegalovirus exposure and HLA in healthy donors. Study-level findings and limits: The classifier reportedly diagnosed cytomegalovirus status with high sensitivity and specificity. The CMV antigen specificity of three CMV-associated chains was confirmed through in vitro analysis.

This table comes from immunoSEQ multiplex PCR, and its TCRdb copy is limited to in-frame clones, with some not included. The profile shows roughly 280,000 clones, 65% to 90% of them singletons. Germline CDR1 reads LNHDA; CDR2 reads SQIVND (reference sequence). V was shortened by 4 bases and J by 5 bases, with 12 bases between the two germline ends. The CDR3 consists of 13 residues. The sequence was obtained from a woman aged 18-30 years in good health and CMV-seronegative. The sample consisted of PBMCs. The chain carries TRBV19 and TRBJ2-7, with TRBD1 as a possible D gene (5 bases). In nucleotides, the CDR3 is TGTGCCAGTAGTACCCGACAGAGTGACGAGCAGTACTTC. Its protein is CASSTRQSDEQYF.